The rows below give T cell receptor beta chains drawn from one sample of a study of blood T cell repertoires in COVID-19. Data came from immunoSEQ multiplex PCR; TCRdb stores just in-frame clones and leaves some out. This sample carries about 73,000 clones, 75% to 90% of them seen once, and the ten largest clones take approximately 10%. The sample was peripheral blood. Receptors were obtained from a man aged 80 or over with acute or convalescent COVID-19. Both conserved end residues are part of each CDR3. Each record gives: CDR3 length, D gene, V gene, J gene, clone size, CDR3 protein, CDR3 DNA. The D gene is left open where the match is weak. Clone size appears in some rows only: once, few, many, or a class for an expanded clone.

>16|TRBD1|TRBV7-9|TRBJ2-1|-
CASSVALGDRGHEQFF
TGTGCCAGCAGCGTAGCCCTGGGGGACAGGGGACATGAGCAGTTCTTC
>15|TRBD1|TRBV20-1|TRBJ2-3|-
CSAGGGQEHSDTQYF
TGCAGTGCTGGTGGGGGACAGGAGCACAGTGATACGCAGTATTTT
>15|TRBD1|TRBV2|TRBJ2-3|-
CASRSWTGTTDTQYF
TGTGCCAGCAGGTCGTGGACAGGGACCACAGATACGCAGTATTTT
>14|-|TRBV2|TRBJ1-5|-
CASSEARTYQPQHF
TGTGCCAGCAGTGAAGCAAGGACATATCAGCCCCAGCATTTT
>14|-|TRBV6-1|TRBJ1-3|-
CASSEAGGDNTIYF
TGTGCCAGCAGTGAAGCTGGAGGGGACAACACCATATATTTT
>15|-|TRBV7-2|TRBJ2-7|-
CASSLGGGIAYEQYF
TGTGCCAGCAGCTTAGGAGGAGGGATTGCCTACGAGCAGTACTTC
>13|-|TRBV7-9|TRBJ1-1|-
CASSLLPGAEAFF
TGTGCCAGCAGCTTATTGCCGGGGGCTGAAGCTTTCTTT
>15|-|TRBV5-1|TRBJ2-2|-
CASRNDPGMGGELFF
TGCGCCAGCAGAAACGACCCCGGGATGGGCGGGGAGCTGTTTTTT
>11|-|TRBV19|TRBJ1-6|-
CASTRNSPLHF
TGTGCCAGTACCAGGAATTCACCCCTCCACTTT
>14|-|TRBV6-5|TRBJ1-2|-
CASTRGGGGDGYTF
TGTGCCAGCACCAGAGGCGGGGGAGGTGATGGCTACACCTTC
>15|-|TRBV7-2|TRBJ1-3|-
CASSSDIWSGNTIYF
TGTGCCAGCAGTTCGGACATATGGTCTGGAAACACCATATATTTT
>15|TRBD1|TRBV5-1|TRBJ2-7|-
CASSLALQGAYEQYF
TGCGCCAGCAGCTTGGCCCTACAGGGGGCCTACGAGCAGTACTTC
>15|-|TRBV10-2|TRBJ1-1|-
CASSLNRDQGTEAFF
TGCGCCAGCAGCTTAAACAGGGATCAGGGCACTGAAGCTTTCTTT
>13|-|TRBV5-1|TRBJ1-4|-
CASSSTNQEKLFF
TGCGCCAGCAGCTCCACGAATCAGGAAAAACTGTTTTTT
>13|-|TRBV19|TRBJ1-5|-
CASSKGENQPQHF
TGTGCCAGTAGTAAGGGGGAAAATCAGCCCCAGCATTTT
>12|-|TRBV5-4|TRBJ1-1|-
CASSLGAPEAFF
TGTGCCAGCAGCCTAGGTGCACCTGAAGCTTTCTTT
>18|TRBD2|TRBV9|TRBJ2-3|-
CASSVESRGGLYEDTQYF
TGTGCCAGCAGCGTCGAATCTAGGGGAGGGCTATATGAAGATACGCAGTATTTT
>16|TRBD1|TRBV5-1|TRBJ2-1|-
CASSASTGVPYNEQFF
TGCGCCAGCAGCGCCTCGACAGGGGTTCCCTACAATGAGCAGTTCTTC
>12|-|TRBV12-5|TRBJ2-1|-
CASGLVQNEQFF
TGTGCTAGTGGTTTGGTACAGAATGAGCAGTTCTTC
>15|-|TRBV7-9|TRBJ1-4|once
CASSLGGPKVEKLFF
TGTGCCAGCAGCCTAGGGGGGCCTAAGGTGGAAAAACTGTTTTTT
>12|-|TRBV2|TRBJ2-1|-
CASSQQGNEQFF
TGTGCCAGCAGCCAACAGGGAAATGAGCAGTTCTTC
>15|TRBD1|TRBV30|TRBJ1-6|-
CAWSGRDRVLSPLHF
TGTGCCTGGAGTGGCCGGGACAGGGTTTTGTCACCCCTCCACTTT
>15|TRBD1|TRBV5-1|TRBJ2-3|-
CASSLDRGRVDTQYF
TGCGCCAGCAGCTTGGACAGGGGGCGAGTAGATACGCAGTATTTT
>15|TRBD1|TRBV5-6|TRBJ1-1|-
CASSRDRGRYTEAFF
TGTGCCAGCAGCCGGGACAGGGGGCGATACACTGAAGCTTTCTTT
>15|TRBD2|TRBV3-1/TRBV3-2|TRBJ2-7|-
CASSPTSGSSYEQYF
TGTGCCAGCAGCCCGACTAGCGGTTCATCCTACGAGCAGTACTTC
>16|-|TRBV7-9|TRBJ2-5|-
CASSPKQGSLRETQYF
TGTGCCAGCAGCCCCAAACAGGGAAGTCTTCGGGAGACCCAGTACTTC
>14|-|TRBV5-1|TRBJ1-2|-
CASSSEGAVGGYTF
TGCGCCAGCAGCTCGGAAGGGGCGGTAGGTGGCTACACCTTC
>15|-|TRBV7-2|TRBJ1-4|-
CASSLDPDRGEKLFF
TGTGCCAGCAGCTTAGACCCGGACAGAGGGGAAAAACTGTTTTTT
>16|-|TRBV3-1/TRBV3-2|TRBJ2-5|-
CASSLSGTGAKETQYF
TGTGCCAGCAGCCTTTCCGGGACTGGGGCCAAAGAGACCCAGTACTTC
>16|-|TRBV18|TRBJ2-7|-
CASSPPRTRESYEQYF
TGTGCCAGCTCACCACCGAGGACGAGGGAGTCCTACGAGCAGTACTTC
>14|-|TRBV18|TRBJ1-5|-
CASSPLGGNQPQHF
TGTGCCAGCTCACCGCTCGGGGGGAATCAGCCCCAGCATTTT
>17|TRBD1|TRBV2|TRBJ2-1|-
CASSQWTGSHLVNEQFF
TGTGCCAGCAGCCAATGGACAGGCTCCCACCTGGTCAATGAGCAGTTCTTC
>12|-|TRBV5-1|TRBJ1-2|-
CASSLDRGGYTF
TGCGCCAGCAGCTTGGACCGAGGTGGCTACACCTTC
>13|-|TRBV10-3|TRBJ2-3|-
CAIREDFTDTQYF
TGTGCCATCAGAGAGGACTTCACAGATACGCAGTATTTT
>15|-|TRBV19|TRBJ1-5|-
CASTAPPLGNQPQHF
TGTGCCAGTACCGCCCCACCGCTCGGGAATCAGCCCCAGCATTTT
>13|TRBD1|TRBV30|TRBJ1-2|-
CAWSQGTGNGYTF
TGTGCCTGGAGTCAAGGGACAGGGAATGGCTACACCTTC
>12|-|TRBV5-1|TRBJ2-1|-
CASSLAGNEQFF
TGCGCCAGCAGCTTGGCGGGCAATGAGCAGTTCTTC
>16|-|TRBV2|TRBJ1-5|-
CASSAEGGRNNQPQHF
TGTGCCAGCAGTGCGGAGGGTGGCAGGAACAATCAGCCCCAGCATTTT
>13|-|TRBV29-1|TRBJ2-3|-
CSDARTHTDTQYF
TGCAGCGACGCCCGGACACACACAGATACGCAGTATTTT
>15|TRBD2|TRBV7-9|TRBJ2-3|-
CASSLEGTREDTQYF
TGTGCCAGCAGCTTAGAAGGGACTAGAGAAGATACGCAGTATTTT
>17|TRBD1|TRBV6-2/TRBV6-3|TRBJ2-1|-
CASSYGGTGATYNEQFF
TGTGCCAGCAGTTACGGCGGGACAGGGGCCACCTACAATGAGCAGTTCTTC
>15|-|TRBV19|TRBJ1-2|-
CASSSQRTDNYGYTF
TGTGCCAGTAGTTCCCAAAGGACAGATAACTATGGCTACACCTTC
>14|-|TRBV3-1/TRBV3-2|TRBJ1-1|-
CASSQDRVGTEAFF
TGTGCCAGCAGCCAAGACAGGGTTGGCACTGAAGCTTTCTTT
>15|-|TRBV9|TRBJ1-1|-
CASSPTGTKNTEAFF
TGTGCCAGCAGTCCGACAGGCACTAAAAACACTGAAGCTTTCTTT
>12|-|TRBV12-3/TRBV12-4|TRBJ1-2|few
CASTPAGRGYTF
TGTGCCAGCACTCCCGCGGGGCGAGGCTACACCTTC
>16|TRBD2|TRBV9|TRBJ2-1|once
CASTEGTSGYYNEQFF
TGTGCCAGCACCGAGGGGACTAGCGGATACTACAATGAGCAGTTCTTC
>14|-|TRBV5-1|TRBJ2-7|-
CASTLTAHNYEQYF
TGCGCCAGCACCCTGACAGCGCATAACTACGAGCAGTACTTC
>14|-|TRBV19|TRBJ1-1|-
CASTQTVSNTEAFF
TGTGCCAGTACTCAAACAGTTTCGAACACTGAAGCTTTCTTT
>14|-|TRBV7-9|TRBJ2-4|-
CASSSDSSKNIQYF
TGTGCCAGCAGCAGTGACAGCTCCAAAAACATTCAGTACTTC
>13|-|TRBV5-6|TRBJ1-5|-
CASSLVGVKAQHF
TGTGCCAGCAGCTTGGTCGGGGTTAAAGCCCAGCATTTT
>17|TRBD1|TRBV6-1|TRBJ1-2|-
CASSEGIGTGQGNGYTF
TGTGCCAGCAGTGAAGGGATTGGCACGGGACAGGGGAATGGCTACACCTTC